This passage covers 17 T cell receptor beta chains from one sample sequenced in a study of cytomegalovirus exposure and HLA in healthy donors. Primers for the PCR totalled 60 Vbeta and 13 Jbeta. Sequenced by immunoSEQ multiplex PCR; TCRdb stores in-frame clones only, minus some. The sample includes 150,000 to 200,000 clones, more than 80% of them seen just once. Sequencing input: PBMCs. The receptors were gathered from a woman aged 45-65 years in good health and CMV-seronegative.

The rearrangement joins TRBV28 to TRBJ2-3; 9 bases align to TRBD2. With V trimmed by 3 bases and J by 4 bases, 5 bases remained unmatched. The CDR3 consists of 15 residues. Germline V gene data show CDR1 as MDHEN and CDR2 as SYDVKM. The CDR3 here is CASSFSGRRSDTQYF. CDR3 in DNA: TGTGCCAGCAGTTTTAGCGGGAGAAGATCAGATACGCAGTATTTT.

This clone was counted a single time. The chain links TRBV9 to TRBJ2-5; 8 positions match TRBD2. The ends lost 4 bases at V and 7 bases at J; junction bases unmatched: 15. CDR3 length: 16 amino acids. Looked up from germline, CDR1 is SGDLS and CDR2 is YYNGEE. The CDR3 sequence: CASSNSGASGQWTQYF. The DNA of the CDR3 is TGTGCCAGCAGCAATAGTGGAGCTAGCGGGCAGTGGACCCAGTACTTC.

This rearrangement joins TRBV21-1 to TRBJ1-5; the table gives TRBD1 as D, unverified against the DNA. TRBV21-1 is deemed a pseudogene. This CDR3 is 18 amino acids long. The CDR3 protein is CASSKRETGGSSNQPQHF. CDR3 sequence (DNA): TGTGCCAGCAGCAAAAGGGAGACAGGGGGCTCGAGCAATCAGCCCCAGCATTTT.

V gene TRBV7-2 combines with J gene TRBJ2-3, with 15 bases matching TRBD2. CDR3 length: 17 residues. Germline CDR1 SGHTA, CDR2 FQGNSA. V lost 4 bases and J lost 7; bases outside the gene matches: 9. The CDR3 loop reads CASSWPGTSGRIHTQYF. In nucleotides, the CDR3 is TGTGCCAGCAGCTGGCCTGGGACTAGCGGGAGGATACATACGCAGTATTTT. The variable domain in full, completed from reference TRBV7-2 and TRBJ2-3, reads GAGVSQSPSNKVTEKGKDVELRCDPISGHTALYWYRQSLGQGLEFLIYFQGNSAPDKSGLPSDRFSAERTGGSVSTLTIQRTQQEDSAVYLCASSWPGTSGRIHTQYFGPGTRLTVL.

The rearrangement uses TRBV5-6 and TRBJ1-4; TRBD1 might be the D (5 bases). Per the germline V gene, CDR1 is SGHDT and CDR2 is YYEEEE. Trimming stripped 3 bases from V and 8 bases from J, with 17 bases between. This CDR3 has 15 residues. CDR3 DNA sequence: TGTGCCAGCAGCTACTGGACATACCCCCAGGAAAAACTGTTTTTT. This gives the protein CASSYWTYPQEKLFF.

This clone was picked up one time. CDR3 sequence (DNA): TGCGCCAGCAGCCTTTACCTACAGGGGGACGGCACTGAAGCTTTCTTT. Amino acids: CASSLYLQGDGTEAFF. The genes are TRBV4-3 and TRBJ1-1; 8 nucleotides align to TRBD1. The germline V gene has CDR1 LGHNA and CDR2 YSLEER. The CDR3 has 16 amino acids. After removal of 4 bases from V and 4 bases from J, the junction contained 11 bases not matched to a gene.

This clone was seen a few times. The V gene is TRBV6-4, the J gene TRBJ2-7, with 12 bases aligning to TRBD2. Trimming removed 3 bases from V and 7 bases from J; junction bases left unmatched: 7. This CDR3 contains 15 residues. CDR1 and CDR2 (germline): MRHNA, SNTAGT. The CDR3 loop is CASSDNSGTSGEQYF. CDR3 DNA sequence: TGTGCCAGCAGTGATAACTCCGGGACTAGCGGGGAGCAGTACTTC.

The chain employs TRBV7-2 and TRBJ1-5, with 8 positions matching TRBD1. V shed 5 bases, J shed 6 bases, and the junction held 18 bases outside the gene matches. Germline V CDR1 and CDR2: SGHTA, FQGNSA. The CDR3 is made up of 18 amino acids. The CDR3 DNA follows: TGTGCCAGCAGCCCCAAGGGGCTTCAGGGGGCATATAGTCAGCCCCAGCATTTT. Translating it yields CASSPKGLQGAYSQPQHF.

J is TRBJ1-5 and V is TRBV6-1; 8 bases match TRBD1. V lost 7 bases to trimming and J lost 6 bases; unmatched junction nucleotides: 11. Per the germline V gene, CDR1 is MNHNS and CDR2 is SASEGT. CDR3 length: 15 amino acids. The CDR3 DNA reads as TGTGCCAGCAAAATCGACAGGGGAGGGGGTCAGCCCCAGCATTTT. Its protein is CASKIDRGGGQPQHF.

The chain has TRBV9 and TRBJ1-3; D may be TRBD1 (5 bases). The V gene lost 3 bases and the J gene lost 2 bases, with 15 bases spanning the gap. This CDR3 has 16 amino acids. Germline CDR1 SGDLS, CDR2 YYNGEE. CDR3 amino acids: CASSAGPQGTGNTIYF. The CDR3 DNA sequence: TGTGCCAGCAGCGCCGGACCGCAGGGCACTGGAAACACCATATATTTT.

This clone was recorded once. V and J are TRBV6-1 and TRBJ1-3; TRBD1 might be the D (5 bases). Per germline, CDR1 MNHNS and CDR2 SASEGT. The CDR3 totals 15 residues. V gave up 2 bases and J gave up 7 bases, with 15 bases separating them. The CDR3 protein is CASSELTARGNTIYF. The CDR3 bases are TGTGCCAGCAGTGAATTGACAGCCCGGGGGAACACCATATATTTT.

This chain joins TRBV18 and TRBJ1-1; 10 positions agree with TRBD1. The trim removed 3 bases at V and 5 bases at J, leaving 3 bases unmatched. Per the germline V gene, CDR1 is KGHSH and CDR2 is LQKENI. The CDR3 spans 14 residues. The CDR3 nucleotides read TGTGCCAGCTCACCGGGACAGGGGTGGACTGAAGCTTTCTTT. Residues: CASSPGQGWTEAFF. Supplemented by reference TRBV18 and TRBJ1-1, the full variable domain reads NAGVMQNPRHLVRRRGQEARLRCSPMKGHSHVYWYRQLPEEGLKFMVYLQKENIIDESGMPKERFSAEFPKEGPSILRIQQVVRGDSAAYFCASSPGQGWTEAFFGQGTRLTVV.

This sequence joins TRBV10-3 and TRBJ1-1; the D gene is possibly TRBD1 (5 bases). This CDR3 region has 14 residues. Looked up from germline, CDR1 is ENHRY and CDR2 is SYGVKD. V dropped 10 bases and J dropped 1 base, with 16 bases sitting between them. In DNA, the CDR3 is TGTGCCACCTCAGTGGGGGGGAAGAACACTGAAGCTTTCTTT. Encoded protein: CATSVGGKNTEAFF.

This clone has just a few counts. V gene TRBV5-4 combines with J gene TRBJ2-2; 7 bases fit TRBD1. This CDR3 has 17 amino acids. The germline V gene has CDR1 SGHNT and CDR2 YYREEE (reference sequence). With 0 bases clipped from V and 5 bases from J, the junction kept 10 bases outside the gene matches. In DNA, the CDR3 is TGTGCCAGCAGCTTGGATTATGGGGACAGAATGACCGGGGAGCTGTTTTTT. This gives the protein CASSLDYGDRMTGELFF. Variable domain in full (rest from reference TRBV5-4 and TRBJ2-2): ETGVTQSPTHLIKTRGQQVTLRCSSQSGHNTVSWYQQALGQGPQFIFQYYREEENGRGNFPPRFSGLQFPNYSSELNVNALELDDSALYLCASSLDYGDRMTGELFFGEGSRLTVL.

This chain uses TRBV28 with TRBJ1-6; D perhaps matches TRBD1 (6 bases). This CDR3 spans 16 amino acids. V lost 8 bases, J lost 2 bases, and 16 bases lay in between. Germline V gene lookup returns CDR1 MDHEN and CDR2 SYDVKM. The CDR3 DNA reads as TGTGCCAGCCTATTGAGCGGACAGACCTATAATTCACCCCTCCACTTT. Amino acids: CASLLSGQTYNSPLHF.

Only one count was recorded for this clone. This chain connects TRBV7-9 to TRBJ2-3, with 7 bases fitting TRBD2. The trim removed 6 bases at V and 0 bases at J, leaving 15 bases unmatched. CDR1 and CDR2 (germline): SEHNR, FQNEAQ (reference sequence). This CDR3 has 18 amino acids. The CDR3 sequence is CASSPRGEAPKSTDTQYF. The CDR3 nucleotides are TGTGCCAGCAGTCCCCGGGGGGAGGCCCCCAAAAGCACAGATACGCAGTATTTT.

The chain combines TRBV2 with TRBJ2-5; 8 positions match TRBD2. The CDR3 has 15 amino acids. The germline V gene has CDR1 SNHLY and CDR2 FYNNEI. Unmatched junction bases numbered 9, after V lost 6 bases and J lost 3 bases. The CDR3 DNA is TGTGCCAGCAGCCCGATGCGGGAGGTCGAAGAGACCCAGTACTTC. Amino acid sequence: CASSPMREVEETQYF.